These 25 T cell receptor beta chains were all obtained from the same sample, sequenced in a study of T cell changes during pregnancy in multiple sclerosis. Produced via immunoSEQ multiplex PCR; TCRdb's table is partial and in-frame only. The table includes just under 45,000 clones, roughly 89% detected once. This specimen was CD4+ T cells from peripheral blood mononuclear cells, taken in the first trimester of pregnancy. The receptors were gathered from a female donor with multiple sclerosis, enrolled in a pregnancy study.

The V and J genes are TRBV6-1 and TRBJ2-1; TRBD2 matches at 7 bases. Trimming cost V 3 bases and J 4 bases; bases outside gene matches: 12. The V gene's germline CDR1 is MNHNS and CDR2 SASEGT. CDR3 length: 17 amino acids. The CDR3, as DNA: TGTGCCAGCAGTGACCGGGCTAGCGGAGGGCTTTACAATGAGCAGTTCTTC. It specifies CASSDRASGGLYNEQFF.

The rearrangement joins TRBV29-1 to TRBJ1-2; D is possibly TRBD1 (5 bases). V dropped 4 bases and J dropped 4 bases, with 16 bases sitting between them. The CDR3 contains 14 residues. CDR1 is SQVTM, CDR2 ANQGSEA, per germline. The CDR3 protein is CSVAGEGALYGYTF. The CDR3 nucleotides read TGCAGCGTTGCGGGGGAGGGCGCTCTCTATGGCTACACCTTC.

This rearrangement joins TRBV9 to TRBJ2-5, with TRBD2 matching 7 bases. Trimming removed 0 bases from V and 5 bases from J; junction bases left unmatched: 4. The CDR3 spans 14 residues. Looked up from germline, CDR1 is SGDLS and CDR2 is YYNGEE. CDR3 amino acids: CASSVVAGAETQYF. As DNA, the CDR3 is TGTGCCAGCAGCGTAGTTGCGGGAGCGGAGACCCAGTACTTC.

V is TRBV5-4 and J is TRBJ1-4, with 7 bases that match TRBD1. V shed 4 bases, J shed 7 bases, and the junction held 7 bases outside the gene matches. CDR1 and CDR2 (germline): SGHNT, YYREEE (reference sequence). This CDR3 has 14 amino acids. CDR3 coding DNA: TGTGCCAGCAGCCACAGGGGCGGCGGTGAAAAACTGTTTTTT. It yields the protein CASSHRGGGEKLFF.

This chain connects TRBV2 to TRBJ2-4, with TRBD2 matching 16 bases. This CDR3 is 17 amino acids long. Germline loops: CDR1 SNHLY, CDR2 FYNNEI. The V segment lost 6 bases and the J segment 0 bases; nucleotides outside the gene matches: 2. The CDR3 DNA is TGTGCCAGCAGGGGACTAGCGGGAGGGCTAGCCAAAAACATTCAGTACTTC. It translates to CASRGLAGGLAKNIQYF.

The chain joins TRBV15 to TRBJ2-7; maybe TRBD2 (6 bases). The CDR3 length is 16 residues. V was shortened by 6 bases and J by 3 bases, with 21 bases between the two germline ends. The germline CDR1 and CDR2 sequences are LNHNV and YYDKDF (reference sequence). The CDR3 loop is CATRKGAGAGNYEQYF. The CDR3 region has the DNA TGTGCCACCAGAAAGGGAGCGGGTGCGGGGAACTACGAGCAGTACTTC. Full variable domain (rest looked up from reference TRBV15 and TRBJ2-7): DAMVIQNPRYQVTQFGKPVTLSCSQTLNHNVMYWYQQKSSQAPKLLFHYYDKDFNNEADTPDNFQSRRPNTSFCFLDIRSPGLGDTAMYLCATRKGAGAGNYEQYFGPGTRLTVT.

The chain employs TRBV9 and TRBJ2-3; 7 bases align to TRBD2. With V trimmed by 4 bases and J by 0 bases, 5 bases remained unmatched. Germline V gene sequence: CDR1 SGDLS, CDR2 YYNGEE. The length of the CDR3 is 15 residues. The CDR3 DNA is TGTGCCAGCAGCTCGGTGGGGGGGAGCACAGATACGCAGTATTTT. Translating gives CASSSVGGSTDTQYF.

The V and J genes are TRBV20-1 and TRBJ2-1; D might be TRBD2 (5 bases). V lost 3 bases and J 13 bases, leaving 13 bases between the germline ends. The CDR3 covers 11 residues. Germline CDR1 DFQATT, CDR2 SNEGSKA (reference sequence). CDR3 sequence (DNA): TGCAGTGCTAGGAAGGTTAGCGTTCAGTTCTTC. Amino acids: CSARKVSVQFF.

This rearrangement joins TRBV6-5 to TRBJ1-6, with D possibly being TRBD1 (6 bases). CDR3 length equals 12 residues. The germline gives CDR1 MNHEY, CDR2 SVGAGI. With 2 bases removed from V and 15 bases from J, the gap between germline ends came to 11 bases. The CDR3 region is CASSYPTGLLHF. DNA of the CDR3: TGTGCCAGCAGTTACCCGACAGGCCTCCTCCACTTT.

CDR3 sequence reads: CASSPSREGQDTQYF. The CDR3 DNA follows: TGTGCCAGCTCACCAAGTCGGGAGGGGCAAGATACGCAGTATTTT. V and J are TRBV18 and TRBJ2-3; TRBD2 matches 8 bases. The CDR3 runs to 15 residues. Germline trimming cut 2 bases from V and 5 bases from J; bases unmatched to any gene: 6. Germline V gene sequence: CDR1 KGHSH, CDR2 LQKENI.

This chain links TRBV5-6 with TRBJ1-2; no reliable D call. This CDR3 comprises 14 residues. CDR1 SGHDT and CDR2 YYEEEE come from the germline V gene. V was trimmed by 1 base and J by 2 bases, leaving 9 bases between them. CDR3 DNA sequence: TGTGCCAGCAGCTTGCAACAGCTGAACTATGGCTACACCTTC. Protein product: CASSLQQLNYGYTF.

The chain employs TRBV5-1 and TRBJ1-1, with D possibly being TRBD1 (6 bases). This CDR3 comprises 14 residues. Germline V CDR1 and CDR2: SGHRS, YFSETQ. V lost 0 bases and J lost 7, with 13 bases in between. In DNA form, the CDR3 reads TGCGCCAGCAGCTTGGCCGGGACAAACTATGAAGCTTTCTTT. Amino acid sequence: CASSLAGTNYEAFF.

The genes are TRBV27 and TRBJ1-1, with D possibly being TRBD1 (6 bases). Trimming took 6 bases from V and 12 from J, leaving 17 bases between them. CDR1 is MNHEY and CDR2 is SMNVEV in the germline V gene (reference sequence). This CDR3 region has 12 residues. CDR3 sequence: CASRRDNAPTFF. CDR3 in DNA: TGTGCCAGCAGACGGGACAATGCCCCGACTTTCTTT.

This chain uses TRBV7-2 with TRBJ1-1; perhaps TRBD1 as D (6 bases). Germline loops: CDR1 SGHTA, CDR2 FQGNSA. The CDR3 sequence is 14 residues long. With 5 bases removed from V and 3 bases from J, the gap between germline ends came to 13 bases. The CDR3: CASSHQGGDTEAFF. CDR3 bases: TGTGCCAGCAGCCATCAAGGGGGGGACACTGAAGCTTTCTTT.

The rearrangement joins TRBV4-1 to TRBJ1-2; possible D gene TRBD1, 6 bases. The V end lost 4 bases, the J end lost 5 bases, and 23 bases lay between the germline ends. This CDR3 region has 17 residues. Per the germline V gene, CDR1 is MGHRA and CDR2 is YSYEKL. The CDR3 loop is CASSPTGQTPAPYGYTF. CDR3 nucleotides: TGCGCCAGCAGCCCTACCGGACAGACCCCCGCACCTTATGGCTACACCTTC.

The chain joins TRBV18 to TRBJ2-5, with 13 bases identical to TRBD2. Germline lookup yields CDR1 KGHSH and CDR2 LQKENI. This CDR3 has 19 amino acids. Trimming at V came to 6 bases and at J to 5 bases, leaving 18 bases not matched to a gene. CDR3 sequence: CASSLRDLLAGGPRETQYF. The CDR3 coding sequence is TGTGCCAGCTCGCTGAGGGACCTACTAGCGGGAGGGCCAAGGGAGACCCAGTACTTC.

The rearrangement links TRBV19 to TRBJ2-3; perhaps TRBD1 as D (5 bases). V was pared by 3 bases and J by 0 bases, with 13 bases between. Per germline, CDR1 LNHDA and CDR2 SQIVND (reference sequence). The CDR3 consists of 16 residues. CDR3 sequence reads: CASSMRQGPSTDTQYF. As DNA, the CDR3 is TGTGCCAGTAGTATGAGGCAGGGCCCCAGCACAGATACGCAGTATTTT.

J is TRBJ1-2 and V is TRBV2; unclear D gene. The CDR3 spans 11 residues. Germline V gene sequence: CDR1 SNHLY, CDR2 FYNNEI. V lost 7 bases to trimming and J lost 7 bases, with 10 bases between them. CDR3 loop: CASTFNFGYTF. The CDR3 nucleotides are TGTGCCAGCACCTTTAATTTTGGCTACACCTTC.

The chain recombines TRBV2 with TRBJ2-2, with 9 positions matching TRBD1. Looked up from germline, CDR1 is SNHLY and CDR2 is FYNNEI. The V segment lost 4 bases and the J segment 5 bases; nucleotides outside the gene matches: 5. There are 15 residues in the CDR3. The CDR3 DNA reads TGTGCCAGCAGTGCCCGGGACAGGGCGACCGGGGAGCTGTTTTTT. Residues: CASSARDRATGELFF.

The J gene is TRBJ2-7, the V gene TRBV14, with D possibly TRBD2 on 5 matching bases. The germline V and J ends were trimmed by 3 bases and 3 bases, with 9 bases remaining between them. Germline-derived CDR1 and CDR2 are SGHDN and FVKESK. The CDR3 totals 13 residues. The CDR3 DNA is TGTGCCAGCAGCCAGGACTCTGTCTACGAGCAGTACTTC. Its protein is CASSQDSVYEQYF.

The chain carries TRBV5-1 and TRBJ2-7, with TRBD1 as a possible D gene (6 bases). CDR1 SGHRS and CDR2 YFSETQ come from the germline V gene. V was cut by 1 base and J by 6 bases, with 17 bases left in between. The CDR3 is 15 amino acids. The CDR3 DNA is TGCGCCAGCAGCTTGATGGGGGCGGATACCCGCGAGCAGTACTTC. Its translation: CASSLMGADTREQYF.

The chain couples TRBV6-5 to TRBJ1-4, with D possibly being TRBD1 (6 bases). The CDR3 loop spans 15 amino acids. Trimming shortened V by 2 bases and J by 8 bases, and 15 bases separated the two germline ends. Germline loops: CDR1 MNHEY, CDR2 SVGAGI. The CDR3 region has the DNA TGTGCCAGCAGTTACGACAACAGGGTTCGCGAAAAACTGTTTTTT. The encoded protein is CASSYDNRVREKLFF.

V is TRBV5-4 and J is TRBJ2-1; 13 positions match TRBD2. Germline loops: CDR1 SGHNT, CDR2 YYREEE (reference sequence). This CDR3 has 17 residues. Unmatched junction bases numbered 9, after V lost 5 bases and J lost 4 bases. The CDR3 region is CASSSGTSGNLYNEQFF. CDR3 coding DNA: TGTGCCAGCAGTTCCGGGACTAGCGGGAACCTTTACAATGAGCAGTTCTTC.

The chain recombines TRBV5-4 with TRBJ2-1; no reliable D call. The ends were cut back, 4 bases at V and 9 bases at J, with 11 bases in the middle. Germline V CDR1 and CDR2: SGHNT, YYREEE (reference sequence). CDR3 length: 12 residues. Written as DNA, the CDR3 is TGTGCCAGCAGCAAAGACCGCGGTGAGCAGTTCTTC. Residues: CASSKDRGEQFF. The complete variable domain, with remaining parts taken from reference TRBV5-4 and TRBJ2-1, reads ETGVTQSPTHLIKTRGQQVTLRCSSQSGHNTVSWYQQALGQGPQFIFQYYREEENGRGNFPPRFSGLQFPNYSSELNVNALELDDSALYLCASSKDRGEQFFGPGTRLTVL.

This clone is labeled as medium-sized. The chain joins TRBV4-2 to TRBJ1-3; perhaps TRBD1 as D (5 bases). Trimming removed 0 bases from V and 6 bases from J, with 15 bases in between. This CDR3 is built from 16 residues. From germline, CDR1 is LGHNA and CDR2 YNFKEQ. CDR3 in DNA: TGTGCCAGCAGCCAAGATTTTCAGGGAGGGGAAAACACCATATATTTT. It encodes CASSQDFQGGENTIYF.